This T cell receptor (beta chain) is drawn from a study of blood T cell repertoires in COVID-19 (dated by TCRdb to 2020 to 2022). About the study as a whole: Collaborator samples came from the United States, Italy and Spain and covered acute and convalescent phases of COVID-19. A freely available public database, intended as a resource for researchers studying the immune response to SARS-CoV-2, is where the repertoires were released. Where available, HLA class I and class II types were taken from metadata supplied by the sample provider and were not determined by assay-based typing. The prospective study material was composed of cDNA or gDNA derived from T cells, B-cell-depleted T cells, or PBMCs. The dataset comprised deeply sampled blood TCRbeta repertoires from subjects exposed to, actively infected with, or recovered from COVID-19. The sample metadata nearly always contained a de-identified subject ID, COVID-19 status, age in years and sex. Samples came from the ongoing ImmuneRACE study (first 160 participants) plus 1,254 subjects from 6 global collaborators. Paper-wide results and their limitations: Clinical and demographic metadata were provided uncurated, with the amount varying by source and participant.

The germline V end is reduced by 11 bases and the J end by 2 bases; junction bases left unmatched: 16. CDR1 and CDR2 (WNHNN, SYGVQD) derive from the germline V gene (reference sequence). Taken from cysteine to phenylalanine, the CDR3 has 16 residues. Of the read, only the CDR3 DNA is kept; its 48 bases are in frame from base 1. TCRbeta CDR3 regions were amplified from genomic DNA using the immunoSEQ Assay, a bias-controlled multiplex PCR. The study's processing was this. Nucleated cell counts per sample were estimated from amplification of reference gene primers within the assay. To quantify the absolute abundance of each unique TCRbeta CDR3 rearrangement, sequence reads were collapsed and filtered. For each sample, productive Simpson clonality was calculated as the square root of Simpson's diversity index across productive rearrangements. TCRdb obtained this table from immuneACCESS and retained in-frame rearrangements with V and J assigned. These tables miss some clones; where compared with another copy, unresolved V genes account for less than half of the shortfall, and the remainder is unexplained. For V, J and clone size, that table is used; D and trimming come from the DNA. A total of fewer than 350,000 clones appear in this sample, 89% of them only once. 1.5% to 2% of the sample belongs to the ten largest clones.

As for this clone: Its antigen remains undetermined. The sample holds no much larger clone one base away, and base qualities are not on file.

Participants in the prospective study were enrolled through a virtual design, were aged 18 to 89 years, and lived in 24 United States geographic areas. To assign participants to cohorts, the prospective study relied on clinical history that participants themselves reported in a screening survey and a study questionnaire. For ImmuneRACE Cohort 3, a participant was defined as recovered based on two consecutive negative NP/OP PCR tests, clearance by a healthcare professional, or resolution of symptoms. Each participant in the prospective study had whole blood, serum and a nasopharyngeal or oropharyngeal swab collected by mobile phlebotomists. Additional blood draws and questionnaires over an approximately two-month period could optionally be provided by prospective study participants. Blood samples from the prospective study were shipped frozen or at room temperature prior to DNA extraction.

The clonotype originates from a woman in her forties who had recovered from COVID-19. The sequence links TRBV10-1 to TRBJ2-5, and 8 junctional nucleotides match TRBD1. The sequencing sample was made of PBMCs or T cells enriched from blood (not recorded which). CDR3 loop: CADQFRDRGNQETQYF. Read as DNA, the sequence is TGCGCCGACCAATTCCGTGACAGGGGAAATCAAGAGACCCAGTACTTC.